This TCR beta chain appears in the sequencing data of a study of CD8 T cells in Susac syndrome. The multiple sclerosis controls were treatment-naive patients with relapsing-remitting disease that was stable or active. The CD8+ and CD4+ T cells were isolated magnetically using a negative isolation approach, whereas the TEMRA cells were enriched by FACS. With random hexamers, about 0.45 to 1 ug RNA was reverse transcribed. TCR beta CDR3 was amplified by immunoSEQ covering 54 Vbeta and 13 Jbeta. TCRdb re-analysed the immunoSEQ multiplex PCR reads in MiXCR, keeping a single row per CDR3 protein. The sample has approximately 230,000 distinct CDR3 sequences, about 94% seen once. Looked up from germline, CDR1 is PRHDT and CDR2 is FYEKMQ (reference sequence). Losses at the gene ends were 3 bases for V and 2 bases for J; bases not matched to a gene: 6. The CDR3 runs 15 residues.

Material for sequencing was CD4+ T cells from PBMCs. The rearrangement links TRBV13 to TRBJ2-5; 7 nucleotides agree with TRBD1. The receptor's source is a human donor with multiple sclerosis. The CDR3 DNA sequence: TGTGCCAGCAGCTTGGCCAGACAGGGACAAGAGACCCAGTACTTC. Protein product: CASSLARQGQETQYF.